Below, 7 T cell receptor beta chains from the same sample are listed, as sequenced in a study of T-cell reconstitution after alpha-beta-depleted transplantation in children. Unique molecular identifiers were used to barcode this TCRbeta library. One entry per CDR3 protein, called by TCRdb with MiXCR from the PCR reads. The sample shows about 460,000 distinct CDR3 sequences, approximately 10% of them seen only once. The sample here was PBMCs, mostly from graft donor cells, taken 180 days after TCRalphabeta/CD19-depleted stem cell transplant. These receptors came from a female patient aged 2 to 10 who had a stem cell transplant for aplastic anemia, so the T cells may come from the graft donor.

This clonotype was counted between two and nine times. V gene TRBV20-1 combines with J gene TRBJ2-5; 8 bases align to TRBD1. This CDR3 is 11 amino acids long. Losses at the gene ends were 6 bases for V and 7 bases for J; bases not matched to a gene: 4. The germline V gene has CDR1 DFQATT and CDR2 SNEGSKA (reference sequence). CDR3 nucleotide sequence: TGCAGTGCAAACAGGGGGGTGACCCAGTACTTC. It is translated as CSANRGVTQYF.

This clonotype was seen more than once but under ten times. The chain joins TRBV7-2 to TRBJ1-3; tentative D call: TRBD1 (6 bases). The V gene lost 5 bases and the J gene lost 2 bases, with 13 bases spanning the gap. Germline V CDR1 and CDR2: SGHTA, FQGNSA. There are 15 residues in the CDR3. DNA for the CDR3: TGTGCCAGCAGCCCGGGACATTCGACTGGAAACACCATATATTTT. This translates into CASSPGHSTGNTIYF. Full variable domain (rest looked up from reference TRBV7-2 and TRBJ1-3): GAGVSQSPSNKVTEKGKDVELRCDPISGHTALYWYRQSLGQGLEFLIYFQGNSAPDKSGLPSDRFSAERTGGSVSTLTIQRTQQEDSAVYLCASSPGHSTGNTIYFGEGSWLTVV.

The V and J genes are TRBV7-9 and TRBJ2-5; TRBD1 is a possible D gene (6 bases). CDR1 and CDR2 (germline): SEHNR, FQNEAQ (reference sequence). The ends were cut back, 4 bases at V and 0 bases at J, with 9 bases in the middle. The CDR3 spans 14 residues. CDR3 loop: CASSSDSYQETQYF. The CDR3 DNA reads as TGTGCCAGCAGCTCGGACAGCTACCAAGAGACCCAGTACTTC.

This clonotype was observed many times. The chain has TRBV5-1 and TRBJ1-4; D gene uncertain. Trimming took off 6 bases at V and 2 bases at J, with 8 bases between the two ends. Germline values: CDR1 SGHRS, CDR2 YFSETQ. The CDR3 consists of 13 residues. The CDR3 nucleotides read TGCGCCAGCACCGAAGGGACTAATGAAAAACTGTTTTTT. This translates into CASTEGTNEKLFF.

About this clonotype: A clone one base away is much larger, so this may be a read error. This sequence joins TRBV10-3 and TRBJ2-7; the D gene is possibly TRBD2 (5 bases). Trimming stripped 5 bases from V and 7 bases from J, with 15 bases between. Germline lookup yields CDR1 ENHRY and CDR2 SYGVKD. The CDR3 sequence is 13 residues long. The CDR3 reads CAISRGSPGEQYF. The CDR3 DNA is TGTGCCATCAGTAGAGGCTCCCCGGGGGAGCAGTACTTC.

This clonotype was seen many times. V gene TRBV9 combines with J gene TRBJ2-2; no firm D call. This CDR3 is 12 amino acids long. Germline V lookup: CDR1 SGDLS, CDR2 YYNGEE. Trimming pared 0 bases from V and 6 bases from J, leaving 3 bases between. The CDR3 DNA reads as TGTGCCAGCAGCGTAGAGGCCGGGGAGCTGTTTTTT. It specifies CASSVEAGELFF.

This clonotype has ten or more counts. This chain links TRBV10-3 with TRBJ2-1; D is possibly TRBD1 (6 bases). Germline CDR1 reads ENHRY; CDR2 reads SYGVKD. The CDR3 length is 12 residues. Deletions cut 11 bases from V and 10 bases from J, with 18 bases between. CDR3: CAFKGQKEEQFF. For the CDR3, the DNA is TGTGCCTTCAAAGGACAGAAAGAAGAGCAGTTCTTC.